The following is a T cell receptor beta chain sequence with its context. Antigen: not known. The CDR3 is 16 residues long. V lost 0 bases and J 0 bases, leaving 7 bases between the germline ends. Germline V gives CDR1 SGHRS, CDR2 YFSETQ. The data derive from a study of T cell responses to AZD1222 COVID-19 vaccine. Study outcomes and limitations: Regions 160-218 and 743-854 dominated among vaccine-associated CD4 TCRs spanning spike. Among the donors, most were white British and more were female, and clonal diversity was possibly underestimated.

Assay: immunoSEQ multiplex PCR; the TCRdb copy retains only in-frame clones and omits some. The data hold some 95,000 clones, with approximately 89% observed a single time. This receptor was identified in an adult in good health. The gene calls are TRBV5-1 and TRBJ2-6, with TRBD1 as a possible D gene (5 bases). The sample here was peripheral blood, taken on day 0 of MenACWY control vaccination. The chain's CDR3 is CASSLGDSSGANVLTF. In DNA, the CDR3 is TGCGCCAGCAGCTTGGGAGACAGCTCTGGGGCCAACGTCCTGACTTTC. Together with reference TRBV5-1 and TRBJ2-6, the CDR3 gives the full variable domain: KAGVTQTPRYLIKTRGQQVTLSCSPISGHRSVSWYQQTPGQGLQFLFEYFSETQRNKGNFPGRFSGRQFSNSRSEMNVSTLELGDSALYLCASSLGDSSGANVLTFGAGSRLTVL.